This TCR beta chain was documented in a study of T-cell memory formation after mild COVID-19. Barcoded TCR alpha and TCR beta cDNA libraries with UMIs came from 5'RACE using constant-segment primers. TCRdb passed the 5' RACE reads through MiXCR, listing each CDR3 protein once. The data hold about 55,000 distinct CDR3 sequences, with about a quarter observed a single time. The CDR3 runs to 14 residues. V dropped 6 bases and J dropped 4 bases, with 15 bases sitting between them. Notes on this clonotype: Its antigen is undetermined.

Findings of the study overall: Clones shrinking between day 15 and 85 showed a balanced CD4/CD8 split, and those that grew later tilted toward CD4+.

The material sequenced was PBMCs or a T cell subset sorted from them (not recorded which). The V call is TRBV12-3 or TRBV12-4, the J call TRBJ1-1, with D tentatively TRBD1 (6 bases). This receptor was identified in a man between 18 and 29 years old who had mild COVID-19 (a few samples of this study predate the infection). Cell type and time point are not known. CDR3 coding DNA: TGTGCCAGCAGCTTTACCTACAGGGTCACTGAAGCTTTCTTT. This encodes CASSFTYRVTEAFF.